In this sample, the clone carrying this T cell receptor (beta chain) turned up once. Its antigen is unknown. This sample is drawn from a study of identifying expanded T cells in peripheral blood. Points from the study as a whole: Across healthy donors, higher total template counts meant significantly greater approximately two-week count variance.

The CDR3 length is 14 residues. Trimming stripped 2 bases from V and 6 bases from J, with 11 bases between. CDR1 and CDR2 (germline): LGHNA, YNFKEQ. TCRdb keeps only in-frame clones here, not all; method: immunoSEQ multiplex PCR. Found here are over 70,000 clones, around 89% of them singletons; the top ten hold around a fifth. The chain uses TRBV4-2 and TRBJ2-4; no clear D gene. The clonotype comes from a person aged 18-70 years in good health. The sample comprised blood. As DNA, the CDR3 is TGTGCCAGCAGCCAACGTCCCAGCCTAAACATTCAGTACTTC. Its protein is CASSQRPSLNIQYF.